Shown below are 22 T cell receptor beta chains from a single sample sequenced in a study of beta chain features in type 1 diabetes. Study-level results: Researchers report that Type 1 diabetes patients had moderately but significantly shorter TCRB CDR3s across all four CD4+ subsets.

Their antigens are not known. Sequencing targeted expressed TCRB transcripts, as all isolated RNA had been reverse transcribed. The protocol was immunoSEQ multiplex PCR, while the TCRdb copy is restricted to in-frame clones and leaves out a portion. The sample records under 400,000 clones, around an eighth being singletons. The sample taken for sequencing was naive CD4+ T cells from blood. The receptors here all came from a woman younger than 35 with type 1 diabetes.

The chain employs TRBV29-1 and TRBJ1-1, with D perhaps TRBD1 (5 bases). V shed 6 bases and J shed 1 base, with 9 bases lying between them. The CDR3 spans 12 residues. CDR1 and CDR2 (germline): SQVTM, ANQGSEA. As DNA, the CDR3 is TGCAGCGTCGCCAGGGCGAACACTGAAGCTTTCTTT. It specifies CSVARANTEAFF. The full variable domain, in which reference TRBV29-1 and TRBJ1-1 provide the parts outside the CDR3, is SAVISQKPSRDICQRGTSLTIQCQVDSQVTMMFWYRQQPGQSLTLIATANQGSEATYESGFVIDKFPISRPNLTFSTLTVSNMSPEDSSIYLCSVARANTEAFFGQGTRLTVV.

This clone was counted between two and nine times. The DNA for the CDR3 is TGTGCCATCAGTGAGTCGATGGAGGGACAGTTCTTC. It is translated as CAISESMEGQFF. This chain uses TRBV10-3 with TRBJ2-1; a weak D match, TRBD2 (6 bases). The V gene lost 0 bases and the J gene lost 13 bases, with 10 bases spanning the gap. The CDR3 runs to 12 residues. Germline V lookup: CDR1 ENHRY, CDR2 SYGVKD.

V usage is TRBV5-1 and J usage is TRBJ2-1; no clear D. This CDR3 spans 15 amino acids. The germline V gene encodes CDR1 SGHRS and CDR2 YFSETQ. Trimming cost V 1 base and J 2 bases, with 10 bases left between them. This chain's CDR3 is CASSLSMSPYNEQFF. The CDR3 DNA reads as TGCGCCAGCAGCTTGTCAATGTCCCCCTACAATGAGCAGTTCTTC.

This clone was picked up a small number of times. The chain is built from TRBV2 and TRBJ2-7; 8 nucleotides align to TRBD2. V lost 8 bases and J lost 7; bases outside the gene matches: 1. The CDR3 extends over 10 amino acids. The germline CDR1 and CDR2 sequences are SNHLY and FYNNEI. This CDR3 reads CASRGGEQYF. The CDR3, as DNA: TGTGCCAGCCGGGGGGGAGAGCAGTACTTC.

As regards this clone: The sample holds other DNA sequences that translate to the same CDR3. The rearrangement joins TRBV28 to TRBJ2-7; 8 nucleotides line up with TRBD2. The CDR3 is 14 residues long. Germline V lookup: CDR1 MDHEN, CDR2 SYDVKM. The V gene end was trimmed by 2 bases and the J gene end by 4 bases; junction bases not matched to a gene: 4. The CDR3 loop reads CASSLVGGAYEQYF. The CDR3 DNA reads as TGTGCCAGCAGTTTAGTCGGGGGGGCGTACGAGCAGTACTTC.

The V call is TRBV6-5, the J call TRBJ2-3; D remains unclear. CDR1 MNHEY and CDR2 SVGAGI come from the germline V gene. V lost 6 bases and J 1 base, leaving 8 bases between the germline ends. The CDR3 is 13 residues long. The CDR3 DNA follows: TGTGCCAGCAGGGTCGGTGGCACAGATACGCAGTATTTT. Its protein product is CASRVGGTDTQYF.

The chain carries TRBV9 and TRBJ1-2; D gene unclear. This CDR3 has 14 amino acids. Trimming pared 0 bases from V and 4 bases from J, leaving 10 bases between. Germline V CDR1 and CDR2: SGDLS, YYNGEE. The CDR3 here is CASSVGPQPYGYTF. DNA of the CDR3: TGTGCCAGCAGCGTAGGTCCACAACCCTATGGCTACACCTTC.

This clone was seen only a few times. The chain combines TRBV4-3 with TRBJ2-1, with 7 bases fitting TRBD1. J was trimmed by 9 bases and V by 6 bases; bases with no gene match: 17. The CDR3 sequence is 16 residues long. Germline V CDR1 and CDR2: LGHNA, YSLEER. The CDR3 sequence: CASRTNLLGRGFEQFF. CDR3 bases: TGCGCCAGCAGGACAAATCTTCTAGGCAGGGGGTTTGAGCAGTTCTTC.

V is TRBV30 and J is TRBJ1-5, with D tentatively TRBD1 (6 bases). The germline V and J ends were trimmed by 3 bases and 5 bases, with 11 bases remaining between them. This CDR3 region has 13 residues. Germline lookup yields CDR1 GTSNPN and CDR2 SVGIG (reference sequence). CDR3 sequence: CAWSRTVDQPQHF. CDR3 DNA: TGTGCCTGGAGCAGGACAGTCGATCAGCCCCAGCATTTT.

In this sample, this clone turned up a few times. This chain joins TRBV5-4 and TRBJ1-1, with 10 positions matching TRBD1. This CDR3 comprises 15 residues. The ends lost 4 bases at V and 4 bases at J; junction bases unmatched: 7. Germline CDR1 is SGHNT and CDR2 is YYREEE (reference sequence). DNA of the CDR3: TGTGCCAGCAGCATGGGTAGGACAGGGGGCACTGAAGCTTTCTTT. This translates into CASSMGRTGGTEAFF.

This clone was observed a few times. The CDR3 here is CASSFPGYEQYF. The CDR3 DNA follows: TGTGCCAGCAGCTTTCCCGGCTACGAGCAGTACTTC. J is TRBJ2-7 and V is TRBV7-8, with D hard to call. This CDR3 contains 12 residues. Germline loops: CDR1 SGHVS, CDR2 FQNEAQ. Trimming shortened V by 3 bases and J by 3 bases, and 6 bases separated the two germline ends.

The rearrangement links TRBV29-1 to TRBJ1-1, with 7 positions matching TRBD1. Germline loops: CDR1 SQVTM, CDR2 ANQGSEA. The CDR3 loop spans 14 amino acids. Losses at the gene ends were 3 bases for V and 5 bases for J; bases not matched to a gene: 9. The CDR3 spells CSVEVQGRRTEAFF. For the CDR3, the DNA is TGCAGCGTTGAGGTACAGGGGCGGAGGACTGAAGCTTTCTTT.

This clone was seen more than once but under ten times. V and J are TRBV7-2 and TRBJ2-1; D possibly corresponds to TRBD1 (6 bases). Between the trimmed V and J ends, which lost 5 bases and 9 bases, there was a span of 14 bases. This CDR3 spans 13 amino acids. Germline CDR1 reads SGHTA; CDR2 reads FQGNSA. The CDR3 loop reads CASSHRDRLEQFF. The CDR3, as DNA: TGTGCCAGCAGCCACAGGGACCGGCTTGAGCAGTTCTTC.

This clone was counted a few times. The rearrangement links TRBV7-2 to TRBJ2-5, with unresolved D. Deletions cut 5 bases from V and 5 bases from J, with 12 bases between. The CDR3 runs to 13 residues. CDR1 is SGHTA and CDR2 is FQGNSA in the germline V gene. The DNA of the CDR3 is TGTGCCAGCAGCCCCTCAGTCGGGGAGACCCAGTACTTC. This codes for CASSPSVGETQYF.

The chain carries TRBV6-1 and TRBJ1-2, with 9 bases lining up with TRBD1. The CDR3 extends over 14 amino acids. Germline-derived CDR1 and CDR2 are MNHNS and SASEGT. The V and J ends lost 6 bases and 1 base, in that order; junction bases with no gene match: 3. CDR3 bases: TGTGCCAGCAGGAGGACAGGGGATAACTATGGCTACACCTTC. This sequence encodes CASRRTGDNYGYTF.

The chain is built from TRBV9 and TRBJ1-2; D is ambiguous. Trimming pared 4 bases from V and 7 bases from J, leaving 23 bases between. Per the germline V gene, CDR1 is SGDLS and CDR2 is YYNGEE. This CDR3 is built from 16 residues. The DNA of the CDR3 is TGTGCCAGCAGCACATCCCCCCTCGAGGGTGAGCGTGGCTACACCTTC. The encoded protein is CASSTSPLEGERGYTF.

V gene TRBV18 combines with J gene TRBJ1-2; possible D gene TRBD1, 6 bases. V lost 6 bases and J lost 3, with 11 bases in between. This CDR3 is 13 amino acids long. CDR1 is KGHSH, CDR2 LQKENI, per germline. In DNA form, the CDR3 reads TGTGCCAGCTCCTACAGGGAATACTATGGCTACACCTTC. Encoded protein: CASSYREYYGYTF. Complete variable domain (other parts from reference TRBV18 and TRBJ1-2): NAGVMQNPRHLVRRRGQEARLRCSPMKGHSHVYWYRQLPEEGLKFMVYLQKENIIDESGMPKERFSAEFPKEGPSILRIQQVVRGDSAAYFCASSYREYYGYTFGSGTRLTVV.

This chain uses TRBV11-2 with TRBJ2-7, with TRBD2 as a possible D gene (5 bases). V lost 5 bases and J lost 7, with 15 bases in between. CDR3 length: 13 amino acids. CDR1 is SGHAT, CDR2 FQNNGV, per germline. CDR3 coding DNA: TGTGCCAGCAGCCTAACTAGGGCATCAGAGCAGTACTTC. It translates to CASSLTRASEQYF. Using reference TRBV11-2 and TRBJ2-7 for the parts outside the CDR3, the full variable domain is EAGVAQSPRYKIIEKRQSVAFWCNPISGHATLYWYQQILGQGPKLLIQFQNNGVVDDSQLPKDRFSAERLKGVDSTLKIQPAKLEDSAVYLCASSLTRASEQYFGPGTRLTVT.

The chain employs TRBV28 and TRBJ2-7; 7 bases are a match to TRBD2. V was pared by 3 bases and J by 8 bases, with 4 bases of the junction left unmatched. The CDR3 sequence is 12 residues long. Per germline, CDR1 MDHEN and CDR2 SYDVKM. This CDR3 is CASSFGTTQQYF. As DNA, the CDR3 is TGTGCCAGCAGTTTCGGGACTACGCAGCAGTACTTC.

This clone came up a few times. This rearrangement joins TRBV2 to TRBJ1-5; perhaps TRBD1 as D (6 bases). The germline CDR1 and CDR2 sequences are SNHLY and FYNNEI. This CDR3 spans 15 amino acids. V was clipped by 6 bases and J by 4 bases, with 16 bases between them. CDR3 residues: CASSREKGENQPQHF. DNA of the CDR3: TGTGCCAGCAGCAGAGAGAAGGGGGAAAATCAGCCCCAGCATTTT.

A word on this clone: Other DNA sequences in the sample encode the same CDR3. V usage is TRBV6-5 and J usage is TRBJ1-1; 8 nucleotides line up with TRBD1. The CDR3 spans 12 residues. CDR1 MNHEY and CDR2 SVGAGI come from the germline V gene. V trimming: 6 bases; J trimming: 4 bases; junction bases outside the gene matches: 1. As DNA, the CDR3 is TGTGCCAGCAGAACAGGGGGCACTGAAGCTTTCTTT. Translated: CASRTGGTEAFF.

The chain combines TRBV7-2 with TRBJ2-1, with 8 bases aligning to TRBD1. The CDR3 consists of 13 residues. Per germline, CDR1 SGHTA and CDR2 FQGNSA. V shed 5 bases, J shed 6 bases, and the junction held 3 bases outside the gene matches. CDR3 amino acids: CASSTQGGNEQFF. The CDR3, as DNA: TGTGCCAGCAGCACACAGGGGGGCAATGAGCAGTTCTTC. Full variable domain (rest looked up from reference TRBV7-2 and TRBJ2-1): GAGVSQSPSNKVTEKGKDVELRCDPISGHTALYWYRQSLGQGLEFLIYFQGNSAPDKSGLPSDRFSAERTGGSVSTLTIQRTQQEDSAVYLCASSTQGGNEQFFGPGTRLTVL.